A single sample gave rise to the 11 T cell receptor beta chains below, sequenced in a study of cytomegalovirus exposure and HLA in healthy donors. PCR was performed using 60 Vbeta and 13 Jbeta primers. Here immunoSEQ multiplex PCR was the method, and the copy in TCRdb shows in-frame clones only, minus some. The profile shows about 190,000 clones, over 65% of them singletons. Input material: PBMCs. The receptors shown here come from a woman aged 50 to 60 in good health and CMV-seropositive.

The V gene is TRBV7-2, the J gene TRBJ2-4, with a possible D match to TRBD2 (5 bases). V shed 0 bases and J shed 0 bases, with 12 bases lying between them. The CDR3 is 17 residues long. The germline V gene has CDR1 SGHTA and CDR2 FQGNSA. Written as DNA, the CDR3 is TGTGCCAGCAGCTTAGCGGAGGTCGCAATAGCCAAAAACATTCAGTACTTC. Protein: CASSLAEVAIAKNIQYF.

V is TRBV9 and J is TRBJ2-3, with 9 bases matching TRBD2. The CDR3 is 22 amino acids. Germline V gene lookup returns CDR1 SGDLS and CDR2 YYNGEE. V shed 0 bases, J shed 0 bases, and the junction held 20 bases outside the gene matches. The CDR3 loop is CASSVGLFRVSGGGSSTDTQYF. The CDR3 nucleotides are TGTGCCAGCAGCGTAGGTCTGTTTCGGGTTAGCGGGGGAGGCTCTAGCACAGATACGCAGTATTTT.

The chain recombines TRBV19 with TRBJ2-1; 8 nucleotides align to TRBD2. CDR3 length: 14 amino acids. The junction had 7 bases not matched to a gene; V was cut back by 7 bases and J by 5 bases. Germline values: CDR1 LNHDA, CDR2 SQIVND (reference sequence). CDR3 DNA: TGTGCCAGTATTGCGGGGGGAGGAAACAATGAGCAGTTCTTC. This gives the protein CASIAGGGNNEQFF.

The chain has TRBV10-2 and TRBJ2-5; tentative D call: TRBD2 (6 bases). CDR1 is WSHSY, CDR2 SAAADI, per germline. This CDR3 comprises 18 residues. V lost 7 bases and J lost 7, with 31 bases in between. CDR3 in DNA: TGCGCCAGCATTCACCTCATTCCCAGCGGGCAGGCCGCGGGGACCCAGTACTTC. This gives the protein CASIHLIPSGQAAGTQYF.

The chain links TRBV6-6 to TRBJ1-2; D gene uncertain. CDR3 length: 14 residues. V dropped 0 bases and J dropped 8 bases, with 13 bases sitting between them. The germline gives CDR1 MNHNY, CDR2 SVGAGI (reference sequence). CDR3 in DNA: TGTGCCAGCAGTTACTCCGGGGAGCCTAGGGGCTACACCTTC. Translating it yields CASSYSGEPRGYTF.

The V gene is TRBV27, the J gene TRBJ2-7; TRBD1 matches 9 bases. The germline CDR1 and CDR2 sequences are MNHEY and SMNVEV (reference sequence). This CDR3 comprises 15 residues. With 6 bases clipped from V and 4 bases from J, the junction kept 10 bases outside the gene matches. CDR3 DNA sequence: TGTGCCAGCAGGACACCGGGACAGGGAAGTTACGAGCAGTACTTC. Encoded protein: CASRTPGQGSYEQYF.

The V gene is TRBV18, the J gene TRBJ1-5, with 8 bases identical to TRBD1. This CDR3 is 15 amino acids long. Germline values: CDR1 KGHSH, CDR2 LQKENI. Trimming took 3 bases from V and 9 from J; bases not matched to a gene: 10. The CDR3 sequence is CASSPGTGGESPQHF. Written as DNA, the CDR3 is TGTGCCAGCTCACCCGGGACAGGTGGAGAATCGCCCCAGCATTTT.

A remark on this clone: In the same sample, other DNA sequences code for this CDR3. The genes are TRBV19 and TRBJ1-2, with 8 bases matching TRBD1. CDR1 and CDR2 (germline): LNHDA, SQIVND (reference sequence). The CDR3 runs to 13 residues. J lost 4 bases, V lost 4 bases, and 2 bases had no gene match. In DNA form, the CDR3 reads TGTGCCAGTAGTACCGGACAGGGCTATGGCTACACCTTC. Translated, it gives CASSTGQGYGYTF.

The chain combines TRBV6-6 with TRBJ1-1; D gene uncertain. Germline loops: CDR1 MNHNY, CDR2 SVGAGI (reference sequence). Trimming removed 5 bases at V and 1 base at J, with 8 bases between. This CDR3 has 13 residues. The CDR3: CASSGGRNTEAFF. CDR3 nucleotide sequence: TGTGCCAGCAGTGGAGGTCGGAACACTGAAGCTTTCTTT.

This clone was observed a handful of times. The chain uses TRBV4-1 and TRBJ2-5, with 8 bases that match TRBD2. Germline CDR1 and CDR2: MGHRA and YSYEKL. V lost 1 base, J lost 2 bases, and 9 bases stayed unmatched. CDR3 length: 17 amino acids. The CDR3 sequence is CASSQGWVAGRQETQYF. The CDR3 nucleotides are TGCGCCAGCAGCCAAGGATGGGTAGCGGGACGTCAAGAGACCCAGTACTTC.

The V gene is TRBV21-1, the J gene TRBJ1-5; the table gives TRBD1 as D, unverified against the DNA. TRBV21-1 is designated a pseudogene. There are 15 residues in the CDR3. The CDR3 DNA is TGTGCCAGCAGAGCTCAAGGACACGGCCATCAGCCCCAGCATTTT. It specifies CASRAQGHGHQPQHF.